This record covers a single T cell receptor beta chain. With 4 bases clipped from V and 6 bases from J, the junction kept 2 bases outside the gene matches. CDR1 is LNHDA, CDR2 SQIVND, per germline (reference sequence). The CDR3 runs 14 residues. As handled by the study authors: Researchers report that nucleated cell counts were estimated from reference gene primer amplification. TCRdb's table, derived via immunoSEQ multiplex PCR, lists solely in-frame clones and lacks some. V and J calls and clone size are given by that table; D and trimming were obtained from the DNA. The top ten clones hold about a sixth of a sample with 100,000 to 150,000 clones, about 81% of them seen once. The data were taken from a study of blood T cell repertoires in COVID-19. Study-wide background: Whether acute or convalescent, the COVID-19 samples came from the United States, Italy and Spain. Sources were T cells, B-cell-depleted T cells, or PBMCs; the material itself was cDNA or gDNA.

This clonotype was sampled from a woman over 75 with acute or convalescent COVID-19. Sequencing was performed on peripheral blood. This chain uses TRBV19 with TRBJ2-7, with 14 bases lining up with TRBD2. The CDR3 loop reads CASSRGLAGGEQYF. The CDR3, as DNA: TGTGCCAGTAGTAGAGGACTAGCGGGAGGCGAGCAGTACTTC. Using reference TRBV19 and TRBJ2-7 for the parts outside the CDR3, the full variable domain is DGGITQSPKYLFRKEGQNVTLSCEQNLNHDAMYWYRQDPGQGLRLIYYSQIVNDFQKGDIAEGYSVSREKKESFPLTVTSAQKNPTAFYLCASSRGLAGGEQYFGPGTRLTVT.